This T cell receptor (beta chain) was identified during a study of T cells in Graves' hyperthyroidism and ophthalmopathy. Study-wide findings and caveats: Also found in blood were most expanded thyroid clonotypes above 0.001. Model-based prediction identified ophthalmopathy a median 6.5 months prior to its onset.

Germline CDR1 and CDR2: LNHNV and YYDKDF (reference sequence). The CDR3 extends over 15 amino acids. With V trimmed by 1 base and J by 10 bases, 5 bases remained unmatched. Among the patients, aged 18 to 65, hyperthyroidism was newly diagnosed and had lasted under 2 months. Comments on this clonotype: Its antigen remains unknown.

RNA transcripts provided the source from which TCR beta CDR3 regions were amplified. RT-PCR in the first round (using the HTBI primer set) targeted the TCR CDR3. Using its own MiXCR run on the multiplex PCR reads, TCRdb lists one record per CDR3 protein. Of a few hundred thousand distinct CDR3 sequences listed, around 46% are singletons. The J gene is TRBJ1-6, the V gene TRBV15; TRBD1 aligns across 9 bases. The source is a woman between 18 and 29 years old with Graves' hyperthyroidism. The specimen was peripheral blood or thyroid tissue (not recorded which). The CDR3 sequence is CATSRVGTGRSPLHF. CDR3 nucleotide sequence: TGTGCCACCAGCAGAGTTGGGACAGGGCGGTCACCCCTCCACTTT. Variable domain in full (rest from reference TRBV15 and TRBJ1-6): DAMVIQNPRYQVTQFGKPVTLSCSQTLNHNVMYWYQQKSSQAPKLLFHYYDKDFNNEADTPDNFQSRRPNTSFCFLDIRSPGLGDTAMYLCATSRVGTGRSPLHFGNGTRLTVT.